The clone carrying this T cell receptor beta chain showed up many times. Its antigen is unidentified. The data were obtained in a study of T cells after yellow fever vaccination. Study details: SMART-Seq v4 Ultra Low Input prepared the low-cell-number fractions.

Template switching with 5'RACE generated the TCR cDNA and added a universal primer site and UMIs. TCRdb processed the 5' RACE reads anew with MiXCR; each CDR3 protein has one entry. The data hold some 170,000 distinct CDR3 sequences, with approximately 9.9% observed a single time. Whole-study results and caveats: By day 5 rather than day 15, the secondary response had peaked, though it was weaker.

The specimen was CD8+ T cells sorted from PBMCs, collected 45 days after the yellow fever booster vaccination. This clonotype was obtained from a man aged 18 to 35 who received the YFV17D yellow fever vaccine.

In DNA form, the CDR3 reads TGTGCCAGCAGGGGGGCATCGAGTGAAGCTTTCTTT. Translation: CASRGASSEAFF. V is TRBV6-1 and J is TRBJ1-1; D perhaps matches TRBD1 (6 bases). V was clipped by 6 bases and J by 7 bases, with 12 bases between them. From germline, CDR1 is MNHNS and CDR2 SASEGT. The CDR3 is made up of 12 amino acids.